The 5 T cell receptor beta chains presented below share a single source sample, sequenced in a study of blood T cell repertoires in COVID-19. Assay used: immunoSEQ multiplex PCR; TCRdb lists only in-frame clones, some missing. This sample has 70,000 to 95,000 clones, with approximately 88% found just once. The sequenced material came from peripheral blood. These TCRs come from a man between 50 and 59 years old with COVID-19, enrolled during active disease.

This chain links TRBV28 with TRBJ1-4; D unresolved. The V end was cut by 6 bases, the J end by 5 bases, with 13 bases between. The germline CDR1 and CDR2 sequences are MDHEN and SYDVKM. CDR3 size: 14 residues. The CDR3, as DNA: TGTGCCAGCAGCTTTAGACGGGAGAATGAAAAACTGTTTTTT. Protein product: CASSFRRENEKLFF.

The rearrangement uses TRBV18 and TRBJ2-7; 8 bases line up with TRBD1. The CDR3 is 15 amino acids. Germline V gene data show CDR1 as KGHSH and CDR2 as LQKENI. The V segment lost 0 bases and the J segment 4 bases; nucleotides outside the gene matches: 5. CDR3 loop: CASSPPGTGVYEQYF. For the CDR3, the DNA is TGTGCCAGCTCACCACCTGGGACAGGAGTTTACGAGCAGTACTTC.

The V call is TRBV19, the J call TRBJ2-3; 7 positions agree with TRBD2. Germline CDR1 LNHDA, CDR2 SQIVND (reference sequence). Germline trimming cut 10 bases from V and 0 bases from J; bases unmatched to any gene: 7. This CDR3 contains 14 residues. CDR3 region: CATRSGASTDTQYF. DNA for the CDR3: TGTGCCACCCGGAGCGGGGCTAGCACAGATACGCAGTATTTT.

The chain recombines TRBV11-2 with TRBJ1-2; D ambiguous. The V end was cut by 5 bases, the J end by 4 bases, with 11 bases between. Looked up from germline, CDR1 is SGHAT and CDR2 is FQNNGV. This CDR3 is built from 13 residues. CDR3 residues: CASSATGIYGYTF. CDR3 nucleotides: TGTGCCAGCAGCGCGACGGGAATCTATGGCTACACCTTC.

This chain links TRBV6-5 with TRBJ1-2; 8 bases map to TRBD1. Germline CDR1 reads MNHEY; CDR2 reads SVGAGI. The CDR3 runs to 15 residues. J was trimmed by 3 bases and V by 5 bases; bases with no gene match: 8. Here the CDR3 DNA reads TGTGCCAGCAGTAATCGTGCGGACAGGGACTATGGCTACACCTTC. As protein: CASSNRADRDYGYTF.